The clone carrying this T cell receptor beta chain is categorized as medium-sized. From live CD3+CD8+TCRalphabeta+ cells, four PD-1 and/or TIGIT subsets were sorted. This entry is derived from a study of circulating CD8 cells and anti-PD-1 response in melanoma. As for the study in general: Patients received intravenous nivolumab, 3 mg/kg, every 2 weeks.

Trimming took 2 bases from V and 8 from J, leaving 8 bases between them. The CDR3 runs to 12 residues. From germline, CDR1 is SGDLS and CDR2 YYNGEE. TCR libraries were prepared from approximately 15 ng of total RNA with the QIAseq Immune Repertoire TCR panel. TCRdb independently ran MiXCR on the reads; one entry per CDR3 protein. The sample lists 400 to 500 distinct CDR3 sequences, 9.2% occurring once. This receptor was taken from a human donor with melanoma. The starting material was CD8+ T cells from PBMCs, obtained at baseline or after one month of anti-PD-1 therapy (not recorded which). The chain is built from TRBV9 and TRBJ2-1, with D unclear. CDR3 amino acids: CASSVLADEQFF. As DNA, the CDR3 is TGTGCCAGCAGCGTCTTAGCAGATGAGCAGTTCTTC.